The clone carrying this T cell receptor (beta chain) has only one observation. This sample is part of a study of T cell changes during pregnancy in multiple sclerosis. Sequenced by immunoSEQ multiplex PCR; TCRdb stores in-frame clones only, minus some. In the table there are tens of thousands of clones, under 95% of which are singletons. V shed 0 bases, J shed 7 bases, and the junction held 8 bases outside the gene matches. Germline CDR1 reads SGDLS; CDR2 reads YYNGEE. CDR3 length: 15 amino acids. Sequences were derived from CD4+ T cells from peripheral blood mononuclear cells, sampled before pregnancy. This receptor was taken from a female donor with multiple sclerosis, enrolled in a pregnancy study. The chain uses TRBV9 and TRBJ1-2; the match to TRBD1 covers 8 bases. CDR3 sequence (DNA): TGTGCCAGCAGCGTAGACGGACAGGGTGTGAGTGGCTACACCTTC. The encoded protein is CASSVDGQGVSGYTF.